This T cell receptor (beta chain) came from a study of regulatory T cells in long-lasting Graves disease. Time point indicated: newly diagnosed GD, antithyroid drugs for less than 3 months. PBMC-extracted RNA yielded the TCR library. Building of the TCR beta libraries involved iRepertoire HTBI primers and Arm-PCR of CDR3 regions. TCRdb recomputed calls from the multiplex PCR reads with MiXCR, one row per CDR3 protein. The top ten clones hold about 8% of a sample with hundreds of thousands of distinct CDR3 sequences, 14% to 15% of them seen once. Trimming removed 9 bases from V and 8 bases from J; junction bases left unmatched: 8. Germline V gene sequence: CDR1 LNHNV, CDR2 YYDKDF (reference sequence). The CDR3 contains 13 residues. This clonotype was observed many times. These same records also appear under a second study, on T cells in Graves' hyperthyroidism and ophthalmopathy. That paper adds: Hyperthyroidism of Graves' type that showed no ophthalmopathy progression within 18 months was stable. The TCR CDR3 was amplified in a first-round RT-PCR using the HTBI primer set. Median prediction lead before ophthalmopathy onset was around seven months with the model.

The receptor was isolated from a woman between 35 and 50 years old with Graves disease. The chain carries TRBV15 and TRBJ1-4; TRBD1 matches at 8 bases. The source was peripheral blood mononuclear cells (PBMCs), collected at new diagnosis, from a patient treated with antithyroid drugs. The CDR3 region has the DNA TGTGCCACGACCGGGACAGGCCCCGAAAAACTGTTTTTT. It translates to CATTGTGPEKLFF.